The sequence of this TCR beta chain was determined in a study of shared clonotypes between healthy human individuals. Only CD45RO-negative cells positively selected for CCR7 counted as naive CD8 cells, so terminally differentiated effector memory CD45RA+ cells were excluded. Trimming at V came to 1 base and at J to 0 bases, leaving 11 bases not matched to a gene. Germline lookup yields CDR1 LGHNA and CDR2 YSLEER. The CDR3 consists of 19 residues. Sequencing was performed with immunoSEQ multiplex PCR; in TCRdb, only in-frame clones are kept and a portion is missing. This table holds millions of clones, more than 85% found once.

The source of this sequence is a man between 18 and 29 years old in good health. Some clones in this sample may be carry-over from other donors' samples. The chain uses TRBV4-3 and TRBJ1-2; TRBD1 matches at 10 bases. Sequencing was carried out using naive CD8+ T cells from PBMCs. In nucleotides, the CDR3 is TGCGCCAGCAGCCAAGGGTTCGGGACAGGGGAACGAGCTAACTATGGCTACACCTTC. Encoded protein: CASSQGFGTGERANYGYTF.